This T cell receptor (beta chain) was found in a study of cytomegalovirus exposure and HLA in healthy donors. In the study overall: Around 89 million unique TCRs from HLA-typed donors made up an early data release. Study observations and caveats: Previously analyzed data showed that most TCR beta V segments were productive at a frequency of about 87% or about 30%.

The CDR3 covers 15 residues. V dropped 5 bases and J dropped 8; count of bases not matched to a gene: 9. Germline CDR1 is MNHNY and CDR2 is SVGAGI (reference sequence). On this clone: As yet, its antigen is unknown.

The PCR contained 60 Vbeta and 13 Jbeta primers. The protocol was immunoSEQ multiplex PCR, while the TCRdb copy is restricted to in-frame clones and leaves out a portion. Found here are under 200,000 clones, around 68% of them singletons; the top ten hold approximately 1.5%. The chain combines TRBV6-6 with TRBJ1-4, with 9 bases lining up with TRBD1. The sequence was obtained from a girl between 10 and 17 years old in good health and CMV-seronegative. Material: PBMCs. In DNA, the CDR3 is TGTGCCAGCAGTCCCTCAGACAGGGGGAACGAAAAACTGTTTTTT. Translation gives CASSPSDRGNEKLFF.